The 8 T cell receptor beta chains below were found in one sample sequenced in a study of blood T cell repertoires in COVID-19. Repertoires were generated with immunoSEQ multiplex PCR, while TCRdb's copy carries only in-frame clones and drops some. This sample has approximately 350,000 clones, with more than 85% found just once. The sample taken for sequencing was PBMCs or T cells enriched from blood (not recorded which). These TCRs come from a woman in her 30s who had recovered from COVID-19.

The V gene is TRBV9, the J gene TRBJ2-7; 8 bases agree with TRBD2. Trimming removed 4 bases from V and 1 base from J; junction bases left unmatched: 4. The CDR3 is 14 residues long. The germline gives CDR1 SGDLS, CDR2 YYNGEE. CDR3 loop: CASSLGGGSYEQYF. CDR3 nucleotide sequence: TGTGCCAGCAGCCTGGGCGGGGGGTCCTACGAGCAGTACTTC.

The CDR3 nucleotides are TGTGCCAGCAGCTTTGGGCGGGAAGGGAACGAGCAGTACTTC. Amino acids: CASSFGREGNEQYF. V usage is TRBV5-6 and J usage is TRBJ2-7, with a tentative D call TRBD2 (6 bases). V lost 2 bases and J 5 bases, leaving 14 bases between the germline ends. This CDR3 is 14 amino acids long. CDR1 is SGHDT, CDR2 YYEEEE, per germline.

The CDR3 region is CASSFTRGVAEAFF. For the CDR3, the DNA is TGTGCCAGCAGTTTCACCAGGGGGGTGGCTGAAGCTTTCTTT. V is TRBV28 and J is TRBJ1-1, with 7 nucleotides matching TRBD1. Germline-derived CDR1 and CDR2 are MDHEN and SYDVKM. There are 14 residues in the CDR3. Losses at the gene ends were 3 bases for V and 6 bases for J; bases not matched to a gene: 7.

The chain recombines TRBV3-1 (or the pseudogene TRBV3-2) with TRBJ1-1; 9 bases are shared with TRBD1. This CDR3 contains 13 residues. The ends lost 7 bases at V and 6 bases at J; junction bases unmatched: 6. Germline V gene lookup returns CDR1 LGHDT and CDR2 YNNKEL (reference sequence). CDR3 DNA sequence: TGTGCCAGCACACCGACAGGGGGGTCTGAAGCTTTCTTT. Residues: CASTPTGGSEAFF.

The rearrangement joins TRBV18 to TRBJ1-6; 7 bases agree with TRBD1. The CDR3 extends over 16 amino acids. V shed 0 bases and J 11 bases; nucleotides not matched to a gene: 10. Germline V gene lookup returns CDR1 KGHSH and CDR2 LQKENI. CDR3 residues: CASSPPIRDSGPPLHF. CDR3 nucleotides: TGTGCCAGCTCACCACCAATCAGGGACAGTGGTCCACCCCTCCACTTT.

The chain recombines TRBV4-1 with TRBJ2-1; 10 nucleotides align to TRBD2. This CDR3 is built from 17 residues. Trimming cost V 4 bases and J 1 base; bases outside gene matches: 7. Germline CDR1 reads MGHRA; CDR2 reads YSYEKL. CDR3 sequence: CASSPGLARRSYNEQFF. The CDR3 DNA reads as TGCGCCAGCAGCCCGGGACTAGCGCGGAGATCCTACAATGAGCAGTTCTTC.

The V call is TRBV27, the J call TRBJ2-7, with 7 bases that match TRBD1. V lost 6 bases to trimming and J lost 5 bases; unmatched junction nucleotides: 16. CDR3 length: 16 residues. From germline, CDR1 is MNHEY and CDR2 SMNVEV (reference sequence). CDR3 amino acids: CASSRRTGTASHEQYF. In DNA form, the CDR3 reads TGTGCCAGCAGCCGAAGAACTGGGACAGCGAGTCACGAGCAGTACTTC.

The V call is TRBV9, the J call TRBJ2-2; possibly TRBD2 for D (6 bases). The CDR3 consists of 17 residues. Trimming left V 3 bases short and J 3 bases short, with 18 bases between. Germline lookup yields CDR1 SGDLS and CDR2 YYNGEE. As DNA, the CDR3 is TGTGCCAGCAGCGGACGGAGGGCTAGTCGGGACACCGGGGAGCTGTTTTTT. It translates to CASSGRRASRDTGELFF.